The subject of this entry is one T cell receptor beta chain. PCR employed 60 Vbeta and 13 Jbeta primers. Libraries were prepared by immunoSEQ multiplex PCR; TCRdb keeps only in-frame clonotypes and omits some of them. The table records about 67,000 clones, 75% to 90% of them present only once. The source of the sample is a study of cytomegalovirus exposure and HLA in healthy donors. Germline V gene sequence: CDR1 KGHSH, CDR2 LQKENI. Trimming took 4 bases from V and 1 from J; bases not matched to a gene: 4. CDR3 length: 15 amino acids. Sequences were obtained from PBMCs. The chain uses TRBV18 and TRBJ1-5; 7 positions agree with TRBD1. This TCR came from a woman under 40 in good health and CMV-seropositive. CDR3: CASSQGQISNQPQHF. As DNA, the CDR3 is TGTGCCAGCTCACAGGGACAGATAAGCAATCAGCCCCAGCATTTT.